A selection of T cell receptor beta chains follows, all from one sample in a study of blood T cell repertoires in COVID-19. The protocol was immunoSEQ multiplex PCR, while the TCRdb copy is restricted to in-frame clones and leaves out a portion. This table holds 140,000 to 150,000 clones, roughly 80% found once. The sequenced material came from PBMCs or T cells enriched from blood (not recorded which). The receptors were gathered from a woman aged 45-65 years who had recovered from COVID-19. CDR3s include the opening cysteine and the closing phenylalanine or tryptophan. The D gene is left open where the match is weak. Rows give clone size only sometimes, using once, few, many, or a class for an expanded clone.

>-|14|TRBD2|TRBJ2-1|TRBV11-2
TGTGCCAGCAGCCTAGCGGGGGGGTTACATGAGCAGTTCTTC
CASSLAGGLHEQFF
>-|14|-|TRBJ1-1|TRBV5-3
TGTGCCAGAAGTCGGGTACAGGTGAACACTGAAGCTTTCTTT
CARSRVQVNTEAFF
>-|15|TRBD2|TRBJ2-1|TRBV2
TGTGCCAGCAGTCGAAGGACTAGCGGGGAGGATGAGCAGTTCTTC
CASSRRTSGEDEQFF
>-|14|-|TRBJ1-6|TRBV5-1
TGCGCCAGCAGCAAGACAGTGTCTAATTCACCCCTCCACTTT
CASSKTVSNSPLHF
>-|14|TRBD1|TRBJ1-2|TRBV5-4
TGTGCCAGCAGCCCGGGGGACAGGGGAGCTGGCTACACCTTC
CASSPGDRGAGYTF
>once|15|TRBD1|TRBJ1-2|TRBV7-2
TGTGCCAGCAGCTTAAGCCTAAGGGACAGCGATGGCTACACCTTC
CASSLSLRDSDGYTF
>few|16|TRBD1|TRBJ1-5|TRBV19
TGTGCCACCACTCGCACAGGGGCAATAGGCAATCAGCCCCAGCATTTT
CATTRTGAIGNQPQHF
>once|13|-|TRBJ1-5|TRBV10-1
TGCGCCAGCAGTACAGGTTTCAATCAGCCCCAGCATTTT
CASSTGFNQPQHF
>-|13|-|TRBJ2-5|TRBV5-4
TGTGCCAGCAGCCTTTCAGACCAAGAGACCCAGTACTTC
CASSLSDQETQYF
>-|13|-|TRBJ2-5|TRBV12-3/TRBV12-4
TGTGCCAGCAGTTTACCCCCCGGGGAGACCCAGTACTTC
CASSLPPGETQYF
>-|10|-|TRBJ1-2|TRBV20-1
TGCAGTGCTGCAGGCAATGGCTACACCTTC
CSAAGNGYTF
>-|16|-|TRBJ1-3|TRBV5-1
TGCGCCAGCAGCTTGGGAGCGGTGCACACTGGAAACACCATATATTTT
CASSLGAVHTGNTIYF
>-|15|TRBD2|TRBJ2-1|TRBV15
TGTGCCACCAGCAGACATGCGGGGGGGTTCAATGAGCAGTTCTTC
CATSRHAGGFNEQFF